This section outlines one T cell receptor (beta chain) sequence together with its context. The antigen remains unidentified. This entry comes from a study of a mutant IDH1 vaccine in newly diagnosed glioma. Study-wide background: Treated patients had a mean age of 40.4 years and a roughly 62% male, 37.5% female split. Patients arrived already treated with radiotherapy, temozolomide, or both, most having had both.

Time point in this sample: week 35, safety follow-up. Every vaccination contained 300 ug of the mutant IDH1 20-mer peptide and was paired with topical imiquimod. Germline CDR1 reads SGHDN; CDR2 reads FVKESK. Trimming left V 1 base short and J 4 bases short, with 5 bases between. This CDR3 has 12 residues. General study points: Vaccine-induced immune responses were detected in approximately 93% of patients.

Profiled with immunoSEQ multiplex PCR; TCRdb holds only in-frame clones, not every one. Seen here are about 46,000 clones, around 92% observed once, and the top ten hold less than 2.5%. This TCR derives from a man aged 50-59 years with glioma. The chain joins TRBV14 to TRBJ2-7; D uncertain. The sequences come from PBMCs, collected from a glioma patient whose treatment included an IDH1 peptide vaccine. The DNA of the CDR3 is TGTGCCAGCAGCCAAGGGAAGTACGAGCAGTACTTC. It translates to CASSQGKYEQYF.